This is a list of T cell receptor beta chains from one sample in a study of OX40 agonist ivuxolimab in advanced cancers. Some clones are missing from TCRdb's copy, which holds only in-frame ones; the method was immunoSEQ multiplex PCR. The sample lists more than 80,000 clones; roughly 90% were seen once. The sequences come from CD4+ or CD8+ T cells sorted from blood, collected in a trial of the OX40 agonist ivuxolimab. Every receptor here comes from an adult with an advanced solid tumor such as melanoma, head and neck, liver or kidney cancer. Each CDR3 is given with its conserved first and last residue. The order of the fields is J gene, V gene, clone size, D gene, CDR3 DNA, CDR3 protein. D genes are given only for firm matches. Expanded clones are given a class, and other clones once, few, many or no size at all.

j_call: TRBJ2-7
v_call: TRBV28
clone_size: .
d_call: .
cdr3_nt: TGTGCCAGCAGCCCCCCGAATGGTTACGAGCAGTACTTC
cdr3_aa: CASSPPNGYEQYF

j_call: TRBJ2-2
v_call: TRBV7-9
clone_size: .
d_call: TRBD1
cdr3_nt: TGTGCCAGCAGCCTAGGACAGGGGGACACCGGGGAGCTGTTTTTT
cdr3_aa: CASSLGQGDTGELFF

j_call: TRBJ1-2
v_call: TRBV25-1
clone_size: once
d_call: TRBD1
cdr3_nt: TGTGCCAGCAGTGAACGGACAGGGAAGGGCTACACCTTC
cdr3_aa: CASSERTGKGYTF

j_call: TRBJ2-5
v_call: TRBV7-9
clone_size: .
d_call: TRBD2
cdr3_nt: TGTGCCAGCAGCTTAGCCGGACTAGCGCAAGAGACCCAGTACTTC
cdr3_aa: CASSLAGLAQETQYF

j_call: TRBJ2-3
v_call: TRBV7-9
clone_size: .
d_call: .
cdr3_nt: TGTGCCAGCAGCTTGGGGGCATTAGCGTACCCAGGGACAGATACGCAGTATTTT
cdr3_aa: CASSLGALAYPGTDTQYF

j_call: TRBJ2-1
v_call: TRBV5-3
clone_size: .
d_call: TRBD2
cdr3_nt: TGTGCCAGAAGCTGGGGACTAGCGGGAGATTTTAATGAGCAGTTCTTC
cdr3_aa: CARSWGLAGDFNEQFF

j_call: TRBJ2-3
v_call: TRBV13
clone_size: .
d_call: .
cdr3_nt: TGTGCCAGCAGCTTAGAGGGGGGGAAGGCGGGAGATACGCAGTATTTT
cdr3_aa: CASSLEGGKAGDTQYF

j_call: TRBJ2-4
v_call: TRBV7-9
clone_size: .
d_call: TRBD1
cdr3_nt: TGTGCCAGCAGCTTAGTACCGGGGACAGAACTAGCCAAAAACATTCAGTACTTC
cdr3_aa: CASSLVPGTELAKNIQYF

j_call: TRBJ2-7
v_call: TRBV11-1
clone_size: .
d_call: TRBD1
cdr3_nt: TGTGCCAGCAGCTCTCCGGGACAGTCGCCCTACGAGCAGTACTTC
cdr3_aa: CASSSPGQSPYEQYF

j_call: TRBJ2-2
v_call: TRBV27
clone_size: few
d_call: TRBD2
cdr3_nt: TGTGCCAGCAGTTTAAGCGGGGGCACCGGGGAGCTGTTTTTT
cdr3_aa: CASSLSGGTGELFF

j_call: TRBJ1-2
v_call: TRBV27
clone_size: once
d_call: TRBD1
cdr3_nt: TGTGCCAGCAGTTTCGTGGGACAGGGGGTAATCTATGGCTACACCTTC
cdr3_aa: CASSFVGQGVIYGYTF

j_call: TRBJ2-7
v_call: TRBV9
clone_size: .
d_call: .
cdr3_nt: TGTGCCAGCAGCGAGCAGGGAATCCTAGGGAACGAGCAGTACTTC
cdr3_aa: CASSEQGILGNEQYF

j_call: TRBJ2-1
v_call: TRBV19
clone_size: .
d_call: .
cdr3_nt: TGTGCCAGTAGTCATAGATTACTTGAGGAGCAGTTCTTC
cdr3_aa: CASSHRLLEEQFF

j_call: TRBJ2-2
v_call: TRBV6-1
clone_size: once
d_call: .
cdr3_nt: TGTGCCAGCGCAGGGAAAGTTACCGGGGAGCTGTTTTTT
cdr3_aa: CASAGKVTGELFF

j_call: TRBJ2-3
v_call: TRBV4-2
clone_size: .
d_call: TRBD2
cdr3_nt: TGTGCCAGCAGCCCACCGGGACTAGCAACAGATACGCAGTATTTT
cdr3_aa: CASSPPGLATDTQYF

j_call: TRBJ2-4
v_call: TRBV18
clone_size: .
d_call: TRBD2
cdr3_nt: TGTGCCAGCTCGCCAACACGTACCGGGACTAGTACGTCCAAAAACATTCAGTACTTC
cdr3_aa: CASSPTRTGTSTSKNIQYF

j_call: TRBJ1-1
v_call: TRBV5-6
clone_size: .
d_call: .
cdr3_nt: TGTGCCGCTGGGGGTGTGAACACTGAAGCTTTCTTT
cdr3_aa: CAAGGVNTEAFF

j_call: TRBJ2-3
v_call: TRBV11-2
clone_size: .
d_call: TRBD2
cdr3_nt: TGTGCCAGCACCAGACTAGCGGCCACAGATACGCAGTATTTT
cdr3_aa: CASTRLAATDTQYF

j_call: TRBJ2-3
v_call: TRBV7-9
clone_size: .
d_call: .
cdr3_nt: TGTGCCAGCAGCTTTTCACCGCCCACAGATACGCAGTATTTT
cdr3_aa: CASSFSPPTDTQYF

j_call: TRBJ2-3
v_call: TRBV7-9
clone_size: once
d_call: .
cdr3_nt: TGTGCCAGCAGCCGGGATGGGAATACGCAGTATTTT
cdr3_aa: CASSRDGNTQYF

j_call: TRBJ2-3
v_call: TRBV5-1
clone_size: .
d_call: TRBD2
cdr3_nt: TGCGCCAGCAGCTCTAAGCGGGAGTGGGATACGCAGTATTTT
cdr3_aa: CASSSKREWDTQYF

j_call: TRBJ2-5
v_call: TRBV10-3
clone_size: once
d_call: TRBD2
cdr3_nt: TGTGCCATCAGTGAAAGGCTAGCGGGAGGACAGACCCAGTACTTC
cdr3_aa: CAISERLAGGQTQYF

j_call: TRBJ2-3
v_call: TRBV28
clone_size: .
d_call: TRBD2
cdr3_nt: TGTGCCAGCGGCCCCGAGCGGGGGACCCTCCATACGCAGTATTTT
cdr3_aa: CASGPERGTLHTQYF